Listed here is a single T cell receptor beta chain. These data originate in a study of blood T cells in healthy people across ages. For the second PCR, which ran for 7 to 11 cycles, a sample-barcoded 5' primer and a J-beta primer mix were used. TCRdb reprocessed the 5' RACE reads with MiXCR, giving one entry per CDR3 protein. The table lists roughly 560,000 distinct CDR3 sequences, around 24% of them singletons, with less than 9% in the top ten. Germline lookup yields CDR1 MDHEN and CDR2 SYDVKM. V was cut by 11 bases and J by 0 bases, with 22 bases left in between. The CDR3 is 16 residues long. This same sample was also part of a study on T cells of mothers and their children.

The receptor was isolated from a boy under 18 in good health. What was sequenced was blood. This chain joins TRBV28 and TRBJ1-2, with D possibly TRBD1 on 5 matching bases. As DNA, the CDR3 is TGTGCCGGAGCAGGTTACGGGGGTACTACTAACTATGGCTACACCTTC. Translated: CAGAGYGGTTNYGYTF.